The clone carrying this T cell receptor beta chain was counted a single time. Original methodology: Nucleated cell number was recorded as an estimate derived from reference gene primer amplification. Some clones are missing from TCRdb's copy, which holds only in-frame ones; the method was immunoSEQ multiplex PCR. Clonal size and the V and J genes are those of that table, whereas D and trimming came from the DNA. The data contain about 440,000 clones, about nine tenths of them singletons. Seattle patients were enrolled during active infection and followed longitudinally. This sample is drawn from a study of blood T cell repertoires in COVID-19. The overall study: Specimens from acute and convalescent COVID-19 originated in the United States, Italy and Spain. PBMCs, B-cell-depleted T cells, or T cells provided the cDNA or gDNA that made up the material.

Deletions cut 3 bases from V and 0 bases from J, with 10 bases between. Germline V gene data show CDR1 as SGDLS and CDR2 as YYNGEE. This CDR3 region has 15 residues. This sequence was found in a woman aged 45-59 years with COVID-19, enrolled during active disease. The sample consisted of peripheral blood. This rearrangement joins TRBV9 to TRBJ2-1; D is unresolved. CDR3 protein: CASSAQEVSYNEQFF. The CDR3, as DNA: TGTGCCAGCAGCGCCCAGGAAGTCTCCTACAATGAGCAGTTCTTC.